Following are 23 T cell receptor beta chains from one sample sequenced in a study of blood T cell repertoires in COVID-19. Produced via immunoSEQ multiplex PCR; TCRdb's table is partial and in-frame only. The repertoire holds fewer than 250,000 clones, with approximately 85% as singletons. Sequencing was carried out using peripheral blood. The origin of the receptors is a man aged 50-60 years with acute or convalescent COVID-19.

The chain employs TRBV5-1 and TRBJ2-1; D is possibly TRBD1 (6 bases). V lost 0 bases, J lost 0 bases, and 10 bases lay in between. CDR3 length equals 16 residues. The V gene's germline CDR1 is SGHRS and CDR2 YFSETQ. CDR3 amino acids: CASSLDTGYSYNEQFF. The CDR3, as DNA: TGCGCCAGCAGCTTGGATACAGGGTACTCCTACAATGAGCAGTTCTTC.

This clone was detected only a few times. The chain employs TRBV11-3 and TRBJ2-1, with D possibly being TRBD1 (6 bases). The V gene's germline CDR1 is SGHNT and CDR2 YENEEA. This CDR3 contains 17 residues. Trimming pared 5 bases from V and 2 bases from J, leaving 19 bases between. The DNA for the CDR3 is TGTGCCAGCAGCCGGTCAGACAGGTTGCTACCCTACAATGAGCAGTTCTTC. This sequence encodes CASSRSDRLLPYNEQFF.

J is TRBJ1-1 and V is TRBV3-1 (or the pseudogene TRBV3-2); no reliable D call. V was trimmed by 0 bases and J by 4 bases, leaving 12 bases between them. Germline CDR1 is LGHDT and CDR2 is YNNKEL (reference sequence). The CDR3 consists of 15 residues. The CDR3 DNA sequence: TGTGCCAGCAGCCAAGAGTGGGTGTCGGGCACTGAAGCTTTCTTT. It encodes CASSQEWVSGTEAFF.

This chain connects TRBV15 to TRBJ2-5; D might be TRBD1 (6 bases). The CDR3 covers 17 residues. Trimming took off 5 bases at V and 7 bases at J, with 26 bases between the two ends. The germline gives CDR1 LNHNV, CDR2 YYDKDF (reference sequence). The CDR3 spells CATSGLGQGTPRRTQYF. CDR3 DNA sequence: TGTGCCACCAGCGGACTTGGGCAGGGGACACCCAGGCGGACCCAGTACTTC.

The chain links TRBV11-2 to TRBJ1-6, with D possibly TRBD1 on 5 matching bases. V lost 7 bases, J lost 9 bases, and 13 bases lay in between. Germline V lookup: CDR1 SGHAT, CDR2 FQNNGV. The CDR3 is made up of 13 amino acids. CDR3 nucleotides: TGTGCCAGCACCACGGGGGGGGGTTCACCCCTCCACTTT. Translation gives CASTTGGGSPLHF.

The rearrangement joins TRBV25-1 to TRBJ2-4, with D possibly matching TRBD1 (5 bases). This CDR3 contains 16 residues. Germline V gene data show CDR1 as MGHDK and CDR2 as SYGVNS. V was clipped by 6 bases and J by 1 base, with 16 bases between them. DNA for the CDR3: TGTGCCAGCAGCGCAGCAGGGCCCATGGCCAAAAACATTCAGTACTTC. It is translated as CASSAAGPMAKNIQYF. Together with reference TRBV25-1 and TRBJ2-4, the CDR3 gives the full variable domain: EADIYQTPRYLVIGTGKKITLECSQTMGHDKMYWYQQDPGMELHLIHYSYGVNSTEKGDLSSESTVSRIRTEHFPLTLESARPSHTSQYLCASSAAGPMAKNIQYFGAGTRLSVL.

This clone was detected once. The chain uses TRBV5-4 and TRBJ1-4; 8 positions match TRBD1. The CDR3 runs 16 residues. With V trimmed by 3 bases and J by 0 bases, 4 bases remained unmatched. Germline V gene sequence: CDR1 SGHNT, CDR2 YYREEE (reference sequence). The CDR3 DNA follows: TGTGCCAGCAGCTCGACAGGGGCGACAACTAATGAAAAACTGTTTTTT. Residues: CASSSTGATTNEKLFF.

This chain connects TRBV24-1 to TRBJ2-4, with a weak D call TRBD2 (6 bases). Trimming removed 9 bases from V and 0 bases from J, with 14 bases in between. Germline V gene sequence: CDR1 KGHDR, CDR2 SFDVKD. The CDR3 length is 15 residues. CDR3 nucleotides: TGTGCCACCCAAAGGGGCGGGATAGCCAAAAACATTCAGTACTTC. Translation: CATQRGGIAKNIQYF.

The V and J genes are TRBV14 and TRBJ2-7; D not certain. Trimming left V 3 bases short and J 0 bases short, with 6 bases between. The CDR3 contains 13 residues. Germline V gene lookup returns CDR1 SGHDN and CDR2 FVKESK. CDR3 in amino acids: CASSQRNSYEQYF. The CDR3 DNA reads TGTGCCAGCAGCCAGCGAAACTCCTACGAGCAGTACTTC.

The gene calls are TRBV4-1 and TRBJ2-6, with D tentatively TRBD2 (5 bases). CDR3 length: 17 residues. Germline loops: CDR1 MGHRA, CDR2 YSYEKL. The ends were cut back, 4 bases at V and 0 bases at J, with 13 bases in the middle. The CDR3 sequence is CASSRHTGVSGANVLTF. CDR3 nucleotide sequence: TGCGCCAGCAGCCGACACACCGGGGTCTCTGGGGCCAACGTCCTGACTTTC.

The V gene is TRBV6-4, the J gene TRBJ2-1; 9 nucleotides match TRBD2. V trimming: 4 bases; J trimming: 9 bases; junction bases outside the gene matches: 22. The CDR3 length is 19 residues. Germline lookup yields CDR1 MRHNA and CDR2 SNTAGT. CDR3 loop: CASSGSAGGPVFCPSEQFF. The CDR3 nucleotides read TGTGCCAGCAGTGGGTCTGCGGGAGGGCCGGTCTTCTGTCCGAGTGAGCAGTTCTTC.

The chain employs TRBV15 and TRBJ1-1, with TRBD1 matching over 7 bases. Germline CDR1 LNHNV, CDR2 YYDKDF (reference sequence). This CDR3 is built from 15 residues. V gave up 0 bases and J gave up 1 base; unmatched junction bases: 2. CDR3 protein: CATSRDRTGNTEAFF. The CDR3 DNA reads TGTGCCACCAGCAGAGATCGGACAGGGAACACTGAAGCTTTCTTT.

J is TRBJ2-7 and V is TRBV7-9; 8 nucleotides match TRBD2. The CDR3 is 15 residues long. Per the germline V gene, CDR1 is SEHNR and CDR2 is FQNEAQ (reference sequence). Trimming took 5 bases from V and 6 from J; bases not matched to a gene: 12. DNA for the CDR3: TGTGCCAGCAGCCACGGGAGGGGGGCGACAGGCGAGCAGTACTTC. Translated: CASSHGRGATGEQYF.

The CDR3 reads CASSSTTGGLYGYTF. The CDR3 nucleotides read TGTGCCAGCAGCTCTACGACAGGGGGTCTCTATGGCTACACCTTC. J is TRBJ1-2 and V is TRBV9; TRBD1 aligns across 9 bases. This CDR3 region has 15 residues. V trimming: 4 bases; J trimming: 4 bases; junction bases outside the gene matches: 8. The germline gives CDR1 SGDLS, CDR2 YYNGEE.

V is TRBV5-6 and J is TRBJ1-3; no clear D gene. CDR3 length: 14 residues. The germline gives CDR1 SGHDT, CDR2 YYEEEE. Trimming removed 2 bases from V and 0 bases from J, with 6 bases in between. CDR3 region: CASSFGSSGNTIYF. CDR3 sequence (DNA): TGTGCCAGCAGCTTCGGTTCCTCTGGAAACACCATATATTTT.

This clone was counted between two and nine times. The chain employs TRBV28 and TRBJ1-1, with a tentative D call TRBD1 (6 bases). V lost 11 bases and J 2 bases, leaving 18 bases between the germline ends. The CDR3 has 14 residues. Germline CDR1 and CDR2: MDHEN and SYDVKM. CDR3 coding DNA: TGTGCCCTCTCGCGGGGGCGCTTAAACACTGAAGCTTTCTTT. Translated: CALSRGRLNTEAFF.

The CDR3 reads CASSSTDLPRFYNEQFF. DNA for the CDR3: TGTGCCAGCAGTTCCACGGACTTGCCAAGATTCTACAATGAGCAGTTCTTC. This chain uses TRBV28 with TRBJ2-1; possible D gene TRBD2, 5 bases. Trimming took off 4 bases at V and 3 bases at J, with 19 bases between the two ends. The CDR3 sequence is 17 residues long. Germline CDR1 is MDHEN and CDR2 is SYDVKM.

There are a few counts of this clone. This chain connects TRBV5-1 to TRBJ2-2; 9 nucleotides align to TRBD1. Germline-derived CDR1 and CDR2 are SGHRS and YFSETQ. There are 15 residues in the CDR3. Unmatched junction bases numbered 4, after V lost 0 bases and J lost 7 bases. For the CDR3, the DNA is TGCGCCAGCAGCTTGGGGACAGGGGTTTTCGGGGAGCTGTTTTTT. Protein: CASSLGTGVFGELFF. Based on the CDR3 plus reference TRBV5-1 and TRBJ2-2, the full variable domain is KAGVTQTPRYLIKTRGQQVTLSCSPISGHRSVSWYQQTPGQGLQFLFEYFSETQRNKGNFPGRFSGRQFSNSRSEMNVSTLELGDSALYLCASSLGTGVFGELFFGEGSRLTVL.

The chain uses TRBV27 and TRBJ1-2, with 7 bases identical to TRBD1. Per germline, CDR1 MNHEY and CDR2 SMNVEV (reference sequence). Trimming removed 2 bases from V and 4 bases from J; junction bases left unmatched: 7. CDR3 length: 15 residues. DNA for the CDR3: TGTGCCAGCAGTTTAGGAGGGGGCCGGGGCTATGGCTACACCTTC. Encoded protein: CASSLGGGRGYGYTF.

The chain carries TRBV12-3 or TRBV12-4 and TRBJ1-1; possible D gene TRBD1, 5 bases. The CDR3 extends over 12 amino acids. The germline V and J ends were trimmed by 7 bases and 11 bases, with 17 bases remaining between them. CDR3 coding DNA: TGTGCCAGCAACCAACCGGGGGTAAGGGCTTTCTTT. Residues: CASNQPGVRAFF.

The J gene is TRBJ2-1, the V gene TRBV4-1, with D tentatively TRBD2 (6 bases). The CDR3 is 17 amino acids. The V end was cut by 0 bases, the J end by 3 bases, with 15 bases between. Germline assignment: CDR1 MGHRA and CDR2 YSYEKL. CDR3 sequence: CASSQDLRDWSYNEQFF. CDR3 DNA: TGCGCCAGCAGCCAAGACCTCCGGGACTGGAGCTACAATGAGCAGTTCTTC.

The chain uses TRBV5-5 and TRBJ2-1; the D gene is possibly TRBD1 (6 bases). The CDR3 totals 15 residues. From germline, CDR1 is SGHKS and CDR2 YYEKEE (reference sequence). The ends were cut back, 0 bases at V and 7 bases at J, with 14 bases in the middle. The CDR3 region is CASSLAWQGFNEQFF. Here the CDR3 DNA reads TGTGCCAGCAGCTTGGCCTGGCAGGGGTTTAATGAGCAGTTCTTC.

This clone appeared once. This rearrangement joins TRBV5-1 to TRBJ2-1, with TRBD2 matching 12 bases. Germline V gene lookup returns CDR1 SGHRS and CDR2 YFSETQ. The junction had 14 bases not matched to a gene; V was cut back by 0 bases and J by 4 bases. The CDR3 extends over 20 amino acids. The CDR3: CASSLALFSRTSGAYNEQFF. Written as DNA, the CDR3 is TGCGCCAGCAGCTTGGCCTTGTTTTCCCGGACTAGCGGGGCGTACAATGAGCAGTTCTTC. The variable domain in full, completed from reference TRBV5-1 and TRBJ2-1, reads KAGVTQTPRYLIKTRGQQVTLSCSPISGHRSVSWYQQTPGQGLQFLFEYFSETQRNKGNFPGRFSGRQFSNSRSEMNVSTLELGDSALYLCASSLALFSRTSGAYNEQFFGPGTRLTVL.